Shown below are 9 T cell receptor delta chains from a single sample sequenced in a study of gamma-delta T cells after stem cell transplantation. TCRdb fed the RT-PCR reads to CATT. The sample has about 510 delta-chain clones, about 13% seen once. Sequencing was done on a sample of gamma-delta T cells. The receptors here all came from a human donor. It is not recorded whose cells these are; they may come from a transplant donor.

Note on this clone: A far larger clone is only one base removed, so a read error is likely. This same CDR3 is encoded by further DNA sequences in the sample. The CDR3 region has the DNA TGCGCCTGTGACACCGTGGGAGAGAGCTCCTGGGACACCCGACAGATGTTTTTC. This codes for CACDTVGESSWDTRQMFF. The chain has TRDV2 and TRDJ3; D gene ambiguous. Looked up from germline, CDR1 is GEAIGNYY and CDR2 is EKD. This CDR3 comprises 18 residues.

The chain joins TRDV2 to TRDJ1, with 13 bases that match TRDD3. Germline V gives CDR1 GEAIGNYY, CDR2 EKD. The J segment lost 3 bases and the V segment lost 0 bases, leaving 15 bases of the junction unmatched. There are 20 residues in the CDR3. This chain's CDR3 is CACDTVLLGDTRGYADKLIF. The CDR3 nucleotides are TGTGCCTGTGACACCGTTTTACTGGGGGATACGCGTGGATACGCCGATAAACTCATCTTT.

About this clone itself: TCRdb's protein for this DNA is that of a much larger clone and differs from the translation at residue 12, likely a read error; the protein shown is the DNA translation. V is TRDV2 and J is TRDJ3; a weak D match, TRDD3 (5 bases). The CDR3 covers 23 residues. V was trimmed by 0 bases and J by 3 bases, leaving 29 bases between them. CDR1 and CDR2 (germline): GEAIGNYY, EKD. The CDR3 spells CACDTVNRVGEGRSGWDTRQMFF. The CDR3 DNA reads as TGTGCCTGTGACACCGTTAATCGTGTTGGGGAAGGCAGGAGTGGCTGGGACACCCGACAGATGTTTTTC.

In this sample, this clone turned up a few times. The amino acid sequence in TCRdb belongs to a much larger clone and departs from this DNA's translation at residue 13, likely a sequencing read error; the sequence shown is translated from the DNA. The chain links TRDV2 to TRDJ1, with 12 bases fitting TRDD3. J was trimmed by 3 bases and V by 3 bases; bases with no gene match: 13. The CDR3 has 18 residues. The germline V gene encodes CDR1 GEAIGNYY and CDR2 EKD. CDR3 sequence reads: CACDSILGDTLSADKLIF. The CDR3 DNA follows: TGTGCCTGTGACTCTATACTGGGGGATACCCTTAGCGCCGATAAACTCATCTTT.

This clone was detected only a few times. This likely stems from a read error, as it lies one base from a far larger clone. This sample also contains other DNA sequences that code for the same CDR3. The rearrangement joins TRDV2 to TRDJ3, with TRDD3 matching over 12 bases. Per germline, CDR1 GEAIGNYY and CDR2 EKD. The CDR3 is 20 residues long. CDR3 in DNA: TGCGCCTGTGACATCGTACTGGGGGATACAGACTCCTGGGACACCCGACAGATGTTTTTC. Translating it yields CACDIVLGDTDSWDTRQMFF.

This clone ranks as medium-sized. A far larger clone is just one base off, so this is likely a read error. The identical CDR3 is also encoded by other nucleotide sequences in the sample. The chain is built from TRDV2 and TRDJ1; tentative D call: TRDD3 (5 bases). The CDR3 is made up of 21 amino acids. Germline assignment: CDR1 GEAIGNYY and CDR2 EKD. The CDR3 DNA reads TGTGCTTGTGACACGATCACTACGGAGGGGGTATCTAAGGGCCCTAGCGGGAAACTCATCTTT. Amino acids: CACDTITTEGVSKGPSGKLIF.

To note about this clone: A read error is the likely source, as a far larger clone sits one nucleotide away. The same CDR3 can be traced to other DNA sequences in this sample. The V call is TRDV2, the J call TRDJ3; D possibly corresponds to TRDD3 (5 bases). The germline gives CDR1 GEAIGNYY, CDR2 EKD. The CDR3 is 23 residues long. V was cut by 0 bases and J by 3 bases, with 29 bases left in between. The CDR3: CACDTVNRVGEDRSGWDTRQMFF. In nucleotides, the CDR3 is TGTGCCTGTGACACCGTTAATCGTGTTGGGGAAGATAGGAGTGGCTGGGACACCCGACAGATGTTTTTC.

This clone was seen a few times. This likely traces to a read error, being one base from a far larger clone. This CDR3 is also generated by other DNA sequences in the sample. The chain couples TRDV2 to TRDJ3, with TRDD3 identical over 12 bases. CDR1 is GEAIGNYY and CDR2 is EKD in the germline V gene. The CDR3 runs 23 residues. The CDR3 bases are TGTGCCTGCGACACCGCCTCGTACTGGGGGATACCACCTAGCTCCTGGGACACCCGACAGATGTTTTTC. Its translation: CACDTASYWGIPPSSWDTRQMFF.

This clone was counted only a few times. A read error likely explains why the TCRdb protein, taken from a much larger clone, differs from this DNA's translation at residue 3; the protein shown is translated from the DNA. The chain has TRDV2 and TRDJ1, with a weak D call TRDD3 (5 bases). Germline V gives CDR1 GEAIGNYY, CDR2 EKD. This CDR3 is 14 amino acids long. In nucleotides, the CDR3 is TGTGCCCGTGATAACATGGGATACACCGATAAACTCATCTTT. Protein product: CARDNMGYTDKLIF.